This record concerns one T cell receptor (beta chain) sequence. The antigen is not known. This specimen comes from a study of T cell responses to AZD1222 COVID-19 vaccine. Notes on the study in general: Of spike-specific TCRs, nearly half reportedly target regions left unmutated in variants.

Profiling relied on immunoSEQ multiplex PCR, and the TCRdb table lists in-frame clones only, not all of them. The sample's table shows about 140,000 clones. CDR3 length equals 14 residues. The germline V and J ends were trimmed by 6 bases and 7 bases, with 18 bases remaining between them. The V gene's germline CDR1 is MNHEY and CDR2 SVGEGT. This sequence joins TRBV6-2 or TRBV6-3 and TRBJ1-1, with D possibly matching TRBD1 (6 bases). Sequences were obtained from peripheral blood. The receptor was derived from an adult in good health. CDR3 in amino acids: CASSATGNAIEAFF. CDR3 coding DNA: TGTGCCAGCAGCGCTACAGGGAATGCGATTGAAGCTTTCTTT.